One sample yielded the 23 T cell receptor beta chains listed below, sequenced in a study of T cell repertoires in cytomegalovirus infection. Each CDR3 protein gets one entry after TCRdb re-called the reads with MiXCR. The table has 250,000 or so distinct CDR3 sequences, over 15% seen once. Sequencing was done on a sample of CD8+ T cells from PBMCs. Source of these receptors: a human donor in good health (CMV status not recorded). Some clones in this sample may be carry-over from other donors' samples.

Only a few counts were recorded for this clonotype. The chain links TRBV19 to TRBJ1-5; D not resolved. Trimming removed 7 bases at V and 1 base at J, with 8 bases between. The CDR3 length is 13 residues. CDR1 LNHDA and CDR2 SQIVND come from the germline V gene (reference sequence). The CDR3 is CASTRVSNQPQHF. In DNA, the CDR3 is TGTGCCAGTACACGGGTGAGCAATCAGCCCCAGCATTTT.

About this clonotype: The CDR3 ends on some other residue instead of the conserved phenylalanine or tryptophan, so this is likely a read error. CDR3 nucleotides: TGTGCCAGCAGTTTCGAACCCGGGGGGAGGAATGAGCAGTTCCTC. Residues: CASSFEPGGRNEQFL. This chain links TRBV27 with TRBJ2-1, with 7 bases that match TRBD2. Germline CDR1 and CDR2: MNHEY and SMNVEV (reference sequence). This CDR3 spans 15 amino acids. The V segment lost 3 bases and the J segment 7 bases; nucleotides outside the gene matches: 9.

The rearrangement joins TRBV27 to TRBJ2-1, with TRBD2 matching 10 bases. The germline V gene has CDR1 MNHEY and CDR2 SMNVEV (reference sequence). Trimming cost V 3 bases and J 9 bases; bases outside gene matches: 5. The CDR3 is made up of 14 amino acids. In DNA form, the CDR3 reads TGTGCCAGCAGTTTCAGCGGGGGGGCCGCTGAGCAGTTCTTC. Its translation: CASSFSGGAAEQFF.

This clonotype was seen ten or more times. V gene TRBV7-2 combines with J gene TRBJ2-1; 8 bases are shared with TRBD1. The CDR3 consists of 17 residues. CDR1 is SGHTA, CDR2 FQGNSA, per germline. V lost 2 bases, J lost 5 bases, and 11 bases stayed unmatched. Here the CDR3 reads CASSLPEGTGLNNEQFF. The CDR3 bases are TGTGCCAGCAGCTTACCAGAGGGGACAGGCCTTAACAATGAGCAGTTCTTC. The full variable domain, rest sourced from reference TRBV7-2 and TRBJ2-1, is GAGVSQSPSNKVTEKGKDVELRCDPISGHTALYWYRQSLGQGLEFLIYFQGNSAPDKSGLPSDRFSAERTGGSVSTLTIQRTQQEDSAVYLCASSLPEGTGLNNEQFFGPGTRLTVL.

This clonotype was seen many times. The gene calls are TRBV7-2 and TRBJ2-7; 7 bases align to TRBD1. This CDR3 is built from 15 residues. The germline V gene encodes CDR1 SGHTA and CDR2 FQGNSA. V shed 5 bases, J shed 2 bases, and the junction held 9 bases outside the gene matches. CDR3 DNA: TGTGCCAGCAGCCTTCTCCGGGACAGCCCCTACGAGCAGTACTTC. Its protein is CASSLLRDSPYEQYF.

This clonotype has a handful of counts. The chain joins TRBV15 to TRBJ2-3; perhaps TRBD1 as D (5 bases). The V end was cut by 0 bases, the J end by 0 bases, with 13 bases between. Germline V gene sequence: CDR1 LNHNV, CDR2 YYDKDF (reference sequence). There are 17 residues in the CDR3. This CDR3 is CATSRETAQPSTDTQYF. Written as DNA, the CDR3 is TGTGCCACCAGCAGAGAGACAGCACAACCGAGCACAGATACGCAGTATTTT.

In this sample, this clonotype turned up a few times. DNA for the CDR3: TGTGCCAGCAGCCAAGATGATCTAGCGGGGTACACCGGGGAGCTGTTTTTT. Its translation: CASSQDDLAGYTGELFF. The V gene is TRBV4-2, the J gene TRBJ2-2; 9 bases are shared with TRBD2. Germline lookup yields CDR1 LGHNA and CDR2 YNFKEQ. This CDR3 has 17 amino acids. Unmatched junction bases numbered 5, after V lost 0 bases and J lost 3 bases.

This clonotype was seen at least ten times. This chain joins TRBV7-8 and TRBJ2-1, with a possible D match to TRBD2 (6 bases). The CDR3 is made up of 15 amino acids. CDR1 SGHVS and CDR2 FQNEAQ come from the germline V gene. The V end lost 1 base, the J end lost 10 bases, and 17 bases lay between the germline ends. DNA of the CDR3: TGTGCCAGCAGCTTAGGATGGGACTCCGGTGAGGAGCAGTTCTTC. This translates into CASSLGWDSGEEQFF.

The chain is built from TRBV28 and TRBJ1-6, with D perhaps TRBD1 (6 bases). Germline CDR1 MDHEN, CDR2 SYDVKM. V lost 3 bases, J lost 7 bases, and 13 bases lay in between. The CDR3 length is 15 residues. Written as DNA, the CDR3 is TGTGCCAGCAGTTTGGGCAGGGGTTGGAATTCACCCCTCCACTTT. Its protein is CASSLGRGWNSPLHF.

This CDR3 reads CASSLLRGDNQPQHF. The CDR3 DNA sequence: TGTGCCAGCAGCTTGTTGAGAGGGGATAATCAGCCCCAGCATTTT. The chain has TRBV5-6 and TRBJ1-5; tentatively, D is TRBD1 (5 bases). V shed 1 base and J shed 4 bases, with 12 bases lying between them. Germline lookup yields CDR1 SGHDT and CDR2 YYEEEE. CDR3 length: 15 amino acids.

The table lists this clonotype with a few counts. The CDR3 bases are TGTGCCAGCAGTGGGTCCCCTCGGGAGCAGTACTTC. Protein: CASSGSPREQYF. The chain joins TRBV2 to TRBJ2-7; D call uncertain. Germline V gene lookup returns CDR1 SNHLY and CDR2 FYNNEI. The V end was cut by 4 bases, the J end by 7 bases, with 11 bases between. The CDR3 is made up of 12 amino acids.

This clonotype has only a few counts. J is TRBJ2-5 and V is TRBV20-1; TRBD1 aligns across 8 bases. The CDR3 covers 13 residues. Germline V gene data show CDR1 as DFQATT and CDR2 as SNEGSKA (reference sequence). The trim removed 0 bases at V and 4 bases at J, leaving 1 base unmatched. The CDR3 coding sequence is TGCAGTGCTAGAGACAGGGGGCCAGAGACCCAGTACTTC. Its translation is CSARDRGPETQYF.

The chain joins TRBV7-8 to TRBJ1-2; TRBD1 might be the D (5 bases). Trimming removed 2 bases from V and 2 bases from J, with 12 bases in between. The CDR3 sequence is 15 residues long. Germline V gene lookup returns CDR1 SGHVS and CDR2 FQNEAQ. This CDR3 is CASSLSWGINYGYTF. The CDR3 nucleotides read TGTGCCAGCAGCTTATCTTGGGGGATCAACTATGGCTACACCTTC.

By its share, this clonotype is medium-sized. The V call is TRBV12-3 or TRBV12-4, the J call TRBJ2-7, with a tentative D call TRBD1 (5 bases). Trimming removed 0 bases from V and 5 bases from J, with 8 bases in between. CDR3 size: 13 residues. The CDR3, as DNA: TGTGCCAGCAGTTTAGCCCAGGGCCACGAGCAGTACTTC. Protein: CASSLAQGHEQYF.

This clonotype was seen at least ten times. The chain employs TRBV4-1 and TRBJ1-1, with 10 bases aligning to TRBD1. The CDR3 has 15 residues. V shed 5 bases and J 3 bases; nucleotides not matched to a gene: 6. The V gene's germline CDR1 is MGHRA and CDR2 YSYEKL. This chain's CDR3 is CASSTRQGADTEAFF. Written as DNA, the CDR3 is TGCGCCAGCAGCACCCGACAGGGGGCGGACACTGAAGCTTTCTTT.

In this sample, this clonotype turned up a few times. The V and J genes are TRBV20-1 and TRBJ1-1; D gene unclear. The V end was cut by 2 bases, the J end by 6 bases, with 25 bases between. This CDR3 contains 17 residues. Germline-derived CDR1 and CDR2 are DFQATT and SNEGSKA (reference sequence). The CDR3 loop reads CSARPSFYPESPAEAFF. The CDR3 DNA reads TGCAGTGCTAGACCCAGTTTTTATCCGGAGAGCCCCGCTGAAGCTTTCTTT.

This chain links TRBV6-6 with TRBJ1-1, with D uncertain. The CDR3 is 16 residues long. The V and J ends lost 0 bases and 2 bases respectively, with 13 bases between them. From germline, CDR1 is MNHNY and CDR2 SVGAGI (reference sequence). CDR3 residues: CASSYSIPPRNTEAFF. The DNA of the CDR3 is TGTGCCAGCAGTTACTCGATTCCCCCACGAAACACTGAAGCTTTCTTT.

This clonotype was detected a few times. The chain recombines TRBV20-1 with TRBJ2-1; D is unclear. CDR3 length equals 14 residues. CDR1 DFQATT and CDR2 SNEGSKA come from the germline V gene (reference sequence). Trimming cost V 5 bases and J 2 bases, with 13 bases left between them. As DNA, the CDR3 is TGCAGTGCTCTTGACGGCCCCACCTACAATGAGCAGTTCTTC. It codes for CSALDGPTYNEQFF.

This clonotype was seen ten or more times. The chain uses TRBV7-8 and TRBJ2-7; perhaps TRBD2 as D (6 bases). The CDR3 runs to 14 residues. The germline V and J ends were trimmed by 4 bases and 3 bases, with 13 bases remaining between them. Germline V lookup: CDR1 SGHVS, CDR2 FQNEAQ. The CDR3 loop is CASSSTSGHYEQYF. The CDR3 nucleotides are TGTGCCAGCAGCTCCACCAGCGGGCACTACGAGCAGTACTTC.

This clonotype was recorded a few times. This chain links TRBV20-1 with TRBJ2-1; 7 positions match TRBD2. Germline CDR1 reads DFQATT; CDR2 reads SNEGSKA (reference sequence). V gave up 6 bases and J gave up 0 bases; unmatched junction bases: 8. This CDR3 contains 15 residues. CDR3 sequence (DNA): TGCAGTGCGAACCCGAGCGGGGTCTCCTACAATGAGCAGTTCTTC. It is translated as CSANPSGVSYNEQFF.

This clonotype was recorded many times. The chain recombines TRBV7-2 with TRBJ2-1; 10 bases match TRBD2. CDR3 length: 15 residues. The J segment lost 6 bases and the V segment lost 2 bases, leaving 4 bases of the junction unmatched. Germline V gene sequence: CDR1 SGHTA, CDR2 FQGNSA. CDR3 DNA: TGTGCCAGCAGCTTACTAGCGGGGGCGGGCAATGAGCAGTTCTTC. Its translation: CASSLLAGAGNEQFF.

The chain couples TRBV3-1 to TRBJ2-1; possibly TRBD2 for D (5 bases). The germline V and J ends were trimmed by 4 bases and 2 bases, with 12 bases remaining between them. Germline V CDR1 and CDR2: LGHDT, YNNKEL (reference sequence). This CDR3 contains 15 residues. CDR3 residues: CASSPAGVPYNEQFF. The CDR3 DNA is TGTGCCAGCAGCCCGGCCGGGGTCCCCTACAATGAGCAGTTCTTC.

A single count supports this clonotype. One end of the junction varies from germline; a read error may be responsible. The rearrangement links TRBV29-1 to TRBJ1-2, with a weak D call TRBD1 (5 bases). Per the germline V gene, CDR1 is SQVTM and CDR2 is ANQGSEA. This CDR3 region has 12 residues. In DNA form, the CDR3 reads TGCAGCGTCACAGGAGGAGGATATGGCTACGCCTTC. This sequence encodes CSVTGGGYGYAF.